A single sample is the source of the 8 T cell receptor beta chains below, sequenced in a study of tumor-infiltrating lymphocytes in primary liver carcinoma. A constant-region primer primed TCR beta cDNA synthesis from 450 to 550 ng of total RNA. Three rounds of nested multiplex PCR with slightly modified ARM-PCR produced TCR beta libraries. Investigators reported that the first two PCR rounds, at about 11 cycles each, used TRBV1-TRBV30 forward primers with a C-beta reverse primer. TCRdb independently ran MiXCR on the multiplex PCR reads; one entry per CDR3 protein. This table has approximately 80,000 distinct CDR3 sequences, roughly 69% appearing once. Co-extracted RNA and DNA came from roughly 20-30 mg of unsorted bulk tissue. The sequenced material came from tumor-adjacent normal liver tissue. Receptor source: a man aged 35 to 55 with primary liver carcinoma and hepatitis B virus infection.

In the case of this clonotype: One end of the junction varies from germline; a read error may be responsible. The chain uses TRBV6-2 or TRBV6-3 and TRBJ2-7; TRBD1 aligns across 8 bases. The CDR3 has 14 residues. The germline V gene has CDR1 MNHEY and CDR2 SVGEGT. The CDR3: CASNPGQGSYKQYF. The CDR3 DNA reads as TGTGCCAGCAACCCTGGACAGGGTTCCTACAAGCAGTACTTC.

Comments on this clonotype: At one end the junction does not follow the germline gene, possibly because of a read error. The gene calls are TRBV4-2 and TRBJ2-1, with 9 nucleotides matching TRBD2. This CDR3 spans 17 amino acids. Germline CDR1 LGHNA, CDR2 YNFKEQ. The DNA for the CDR3 is TGTGCCAGTAGCCAACTGAGCGGGAGGTCCGTCTACAAAGAGCAGTTCTTC. Protein: CASSQLSGRSVYKEQFF.

The rearrangement links TRBV4-1 to TRBJ1-2; possibly TRBD1 for D (5 bases). With 7 bases removed from V and 0 bases from J, the gap between germline ends came to 9 bases. The CDR3 is 13 amino acids. The V gene's germline CDR1 is MGHRA and CDR2 YSYEKL. CDR3 sequence (DNA): TGCGCCAGCAACGAGACAGCTAACTATGGCTACACCTTC. Translation gives CASNETANYGYTF.

Only a few counts were recorded for this clonotype. The rearrangement links TRBV7-3 to TRBJ2-3; D might be TRBD2 (6 bases). Germline V gives CDR1 SGHTA, CDR2 FQGTGA. The ends were cut back, 3 bases at V and 6 bases at J, with 13 bases in the middle. The CDR3 is 14 amino acids. The chain's CDR3 is CASSFEGLGDTQYF. The CDR3 coding sequence is TGTGCCAGCAGCTTTGAGGGACTGGGCGATACGCAGTATTTT.

About this clonotype itself: A single base separates this from a much larger clone, so it may be a read error. The gene calls are TRBV11-1 and TRBJ2-1; D possibly corresponds to TRBD2 (5 bases). The CDR3 is 16 amino acids. Germline V lookup: CDR1 SGHAT, CDR2 FQDESV (reference sequence). CDR3 sequence: CANSPGSSEIYNEQFF. The CDR3 DNA reads as TGTGCCAACAGCCCAGGCAGTAGCGAGATCTACAATGAGCAGTTCTTC.

This clonotype was detected ten times or more. A much bigger clone sits one base away, suggesting this may be a read error. The chain recombines TRBV6-5 with TRBJ2-1; the D gene is possibly TRBD1 (6 bases). Per germline, CDR1 MNHEY and CDR2 SVGAGI. Trimming shortened V by 5 bases and J by 1 base, and 12 bases separated the two germline ends. The CDR3 is 15 amino acids. The CDR3 DNA reads as TGTGCCAGCAGTCCCGGGACACTGTCCTACAATGAGCAGTTCTTC. Amino acids: CASSPGTLSYNEQFF.

Note on this clonotype: Compared with germline, one end of the junction differs, possibly owing to a read error. The rearrangement links TRBV6-6 to TRBJ2-3; TRBD1 aligns across 7 bases. This CDR3 region has 22 residues. The germline V gene has CDR1 MNHNY and CDR2 SVGAGI (reference sequence). CDR3 residues: CASSYPLTGDRGSRTCTNTQYF. CDR3 coding DNA: TGTGCCAGCAGTTACCCCCTCACAGGGGACAGAGGGAGTAGAACTTGCACAAATACGCAGTATTTT.

To note about this clonotype: A read error may account for a junction end that differs from germline. The chain is built from TRBV11-1 and TRBJ2-1, with D perhaps TRBD1 (6 bases). CDR3 length: 16 residues. Per germline, CDR1 SGHAT and CDR2 FQDESV (reference sequence). The DNA for the CDR3 is TGTGCCAGTAGCTTAGCGTACAGGGCTTACTACAATGAGCAGTTCTTC. This gives the protein CASSLAYRAYYNEQFF.